This T cell receptor (beta chain) was sequenced for a study of OX40 agonist ivuxolimab in advanced cancers. At the level of the study: An agonistic human IgG2 monoclonal antibody against OX40 (CD134) was given. Three patients had partial responses: one hepatocellular carcinoma, two cutaneous melanoma.

Study-level results: At 0.1 to 3.0 mg/kg and by week 6, CD4+ and CD8+ T cells in the blood had expanded clonally.

Generated by immunoSEQ multiplex PCR, the TCRdb table keeps only in-frame clones and is missing some. The table lists just under 65,000 clones, around four fifths of them singletons. On this clone itself: Its target is not known.

The sequence derives from an adult with an advanced solid tumor such as melanoma, head and neck, liver or kidney cancer. This specimen consisted of CD4+ or CD8+ T cells sorted from blood, obtained in a trial of the OX40 agonist ivuxolimab.

CDR3 loop: CAWRRQTNTGELFF. The CDR3 DNA reads as TGTGCCTGGAGGAGACAGACGAACACCGGGGAGCTGTTTTTT. V gene TRBV30 combines with J gene TRBJ2-2; D may be TRBD1 (5 bases). CDR1 is GTSNPN and CDR2 is SVGIG in the germline V gene (reference sequence). This CDR3 has 14 amino acids. The V end was cut by 3 bases, the J end by 0 bases, with 8 bases between. The complete variable domain, with remaining parts taken from reference TRBV30 and TRBJ2-2, reads SQTIHQWPATLVQPVGSPLSLECTVEGTSNPNLYWYRQAAGRGLQLLFYSVGIGQISSEVPQNLSASRPQDRQFILSSKKLLLSDSGFYLCAWRRQTNTGELFFGEGSRLTVL.